A single sample gave rise to the 8 T cell receptor beta chains below, sequenced in a study of blood T cell repertoires in COVID-19. Some clones are missing from TCRdb's copy, which holds only in-frame ones; the method was immunoSEQ multiplex PCR. The table has 410,000 or so clones, about nine tenths seen once; the top ten hold over 1.3%. The specimen was peripheral blood. Receptor source: a woman in her 30s with active or convalescent COVID-19.

The rearrangement joins TRBV20-1 to TRBJ2-1, with 13 bases that match TRBD2. This CDR3 is 16 amino acids long. CDR1 DFQATT and CDR2 SNEGSKA come from the germline V gene (reference sequence). V shed 3 bases and J 7 bases; nucleotides not matched to a gene: 9. The CDR3 sequence is CSASSWTSGSWNEQFF. CDR3 in DNA: TGCAGTGCTAGTAGTTGGACTAGCGGGAGTTGGAATGAGCAGTTCTTC.

A word on this clone: The junction shows a germline mismatch at one end, possibly a read error. The J gene is TRBJ1-1, the V gene TRBV29-1, with D perhaps TRBD1 (6 bases). This CDR3 spans 11 amino acids. Germline-derived CDR1 and CDR2 are SQVTM and ANQGSEA. CDR3 DNA: TGCAGCGTAGAAGGGGGGGGTGAAGCTTTCTTT. Its protein is CSVEGGGEAFF.

This chain joins TRBV24-1 and TRBJ1-1; tentatively, D is TRBD1 (5 bases). This CDR3 has 14 residues. V was shortened by 11 bases and J by 3 bases, with 18 bases between the two germline ends. In germline, CDR1 is KGHDR, CDR2 SFDVKD. Here the CDR3 DNA reads TGTGCCAACCCGGGGGAGGGGTTTCACACTGAAGCTTTCTTT. Translated, it gives CANPGEGFHTEAFF.

The chain recombines TRBV5-6 with TRBJ1-5; 9 bases agree with TRBD1. Per germline, CDR1 SGHDT and CDR2 YYEEEE. Trimming removed 0 bases from V and 4 bases from J; junction bases left unmatched: 2. CDR3 size: 15 residues. The CDR3 sequence: CASSLEGTGNQPQHF. The CDR3 DNA sequence: TGTGCCAGCAGCTTGGAAGGGACAGGGAATCAGCCCCAGCATTTT.

This rearrangement joins TRBV24-1 to TRBJ1-4; maybe TRBD1 (6 bases). CDR3 length: 19 amino acids. Germline lookup yields CDR1 KGHDR and CDR2 SFDVKD. The V and J ends lost 0 bases and 0 bases respectively, with 16 bases between them. As DNA, the CDR3 is TGTGCCACCAGTGATTTGGGGACAAGGTGGTCAACAACTAATGAAAAACTGTTTTTT. This sequence encodes CATSDLGTRWSTTNEKLFF.

V usage is TRBV5-6 and J usage is TRBJ2-1, with D perhaps TRBD2 (6 bases). Germline loops: CDR1 SGHDT, CDR2 YYEEEE. CDR3 length: 13 amino acids. The ends were cut back, 4 bases at V and 7 bases at J, with 12 bases in the middle. CDR3: CASSPIGGNEQFF. CDR3 bases: TGTGCCAGCAGCCCCATCGGGGGAAATGAGCAGTTCTTC.

This clone was observed a single time. At one end, the junction sequence differs from germline, possibly due to a read error. The chain uses TRBV7-6 and TRBJ2-3, with 9 positions matching TRBD2. This CDR3 has 15 amino acids. The germline gives CDR1 SGHVS, CDR2 FNYEAQ. CDR3 sequence: CASSLAGQTADTQYF. In nucleotides, the CDR3 is TGTGCCAGCAGCCTAGCGGGGCAGACTGCAGATACGCAGTATTTT.

This clone was seen a handful of times. The chain carries TRBV7-8 and TRBJ1-1, with TRBD1 matching over 7 bases. Germline V gene sequence: CDR1 SGHVS, CDR2 FQNEAQ. J lost 5 bases, V lost 4 bases, and 10 bases had no gene match. CDR3 length equals 15 residues. CDR3 sequence (DNA): TGTGCCAGCAGCTCGGTGGAGGGGGCAGGTACTGAAGCTTTCTTT. Translation: CASSSVEGAGTEAFF.